The clone carrying this T cell receptor beta chain was seen repeatedly, ten times or more. Antigen specificity is unknown. TCRdb re-derived calls from the 5' RACE reads in MiXCR, one entry per CDR3 protein. The sample lists 40,000 to 55,000 distinct CDR3 sequences, about 9.2% occurring once. With 2 bases clipped from V and 5 bases from J, the junction kept 7 bases outside the gene matches. The germline gives CDR1 KGHSH, CDR2 LQKENI. The CDR3 is made up of 16 amino acids. This record belongs to a study of early T cells in non-severe SARS-CoV-2 infection. General study points: The VDJdb matching leaned toward anti-spike CD8 responses and overlooked private and CD4 specificities.

This TCR was recovered from an adult who was a healthcare worker with PCR-confirmed SARS-CoV-2 infection or an uninfected control (not recorded which). Material for sequencing was whole blood. The V call is TRBV18, the J call TRBJ1-4; 8 nucleotides agree with TRBD1. The CDR3 region has the DNA TGTGCCAGCTCACCAGTCGCTGACAGGGGAAATGAAAAACTGTTTTTT. It encodes CASSPVADRGNEKLFF.